The clone carrying this T cell receptor beta chain appeared many times. Its antigen remains unknown. This CDR3 is 14 amino acids long. Germline CDR1 is KGHSH and CDR2 is LQKENI. V lost 3 bases to trimming and J lost 6 bases, with 12 bases between them. The sample belongs to a study of neurological immune-mediated disorders. Study-level results: In HTLV-1-associated myelopathy, TCR clonal expansion was greatest, and in multiple sclerosis it was least, below healthy controls.

TCRdb analysed the 5' RACE reads with MiXCR anew, one entry per CDR3 protein. Among roughly 28,000 distinct CDR3 sequences listed, 2.5% to 4% were seen once. The V call is TRBV18, the J call TRBJ1-5, with D unclear. The TCR originated in a young woman with multiple sclerosis. Sequencing was done on a sample of PBMCs. DNA for the CDR3: TGTGCCAGCTCACCCTCCGGGGATGCTCAGCCCCAGCATTTT. Protein product: CASSPSGDAQPQHF.